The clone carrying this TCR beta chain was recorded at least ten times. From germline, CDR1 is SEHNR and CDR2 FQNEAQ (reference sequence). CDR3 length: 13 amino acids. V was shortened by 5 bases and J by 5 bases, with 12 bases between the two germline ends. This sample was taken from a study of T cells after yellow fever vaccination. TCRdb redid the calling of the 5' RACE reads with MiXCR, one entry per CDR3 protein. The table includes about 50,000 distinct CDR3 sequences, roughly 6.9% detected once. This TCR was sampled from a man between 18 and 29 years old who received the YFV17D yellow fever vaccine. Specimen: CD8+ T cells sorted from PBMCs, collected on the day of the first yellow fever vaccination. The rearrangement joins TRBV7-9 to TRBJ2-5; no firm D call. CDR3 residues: CASSLRALETQYF. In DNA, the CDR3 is TGTGCCAGCAGCCTCAGAGCGCTGGAGACCCAGTACTTC.